This T cell receptor (beta chain) was obtained from a study of CD8+ T cells in alopecia areata. Points from the study as a whole: Alphabeta T cells residing in normal skin are also sequenced in scalp samples. Clonality in lesional scalp, especially alopecia totalis/universalis, exceeded that of normal scalp. Patients displayed less clarity in TCR sharing than mice, a finding possibly related to HLA.

cDNA serving as the sequencing template came from extracted, reverse transcribed RNA. Assay used: immunoSEQ multiplex PCR; TCRdb lists only in-frame clones, some missing. Of about 200,000 clones in the sample, approximately 60% are singletons; the top ten hold around 5%. This clone was recorded a few times. Its antigen is unknown. The CDR3 length is 17 residues. The clonotype originates from a human donor in good health. This chain connects TRBV21-1 to TRBJ2-7; the table's D call, TRBD2, was not checked against the DNA. TRBV21-1 is a known pseudogene. Sample: CD8+ T cells sorted from blood. This CDR3 reads CASSKGTAGSRSYEQYF. The CDR3 DNA sequence: TGTGCCAGCAGCAAAGGAACAGCGGGGAGTCGATCCTACGAGCAGTACTTC.